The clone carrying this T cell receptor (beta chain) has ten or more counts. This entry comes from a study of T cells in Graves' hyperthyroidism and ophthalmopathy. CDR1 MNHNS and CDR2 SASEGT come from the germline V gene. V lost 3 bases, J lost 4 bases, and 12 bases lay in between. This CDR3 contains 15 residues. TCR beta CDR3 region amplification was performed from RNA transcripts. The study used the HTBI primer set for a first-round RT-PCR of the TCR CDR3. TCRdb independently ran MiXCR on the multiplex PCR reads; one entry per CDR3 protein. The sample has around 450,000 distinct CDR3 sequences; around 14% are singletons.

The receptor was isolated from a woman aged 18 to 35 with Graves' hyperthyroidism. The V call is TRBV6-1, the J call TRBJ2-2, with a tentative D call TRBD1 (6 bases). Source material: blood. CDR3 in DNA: TGTGCCAGCAGTGATCAGGGGCGGACCACCGGGGAGCTGTTTTTT. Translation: CASSDQGRTTGELFF.